These 20 T cell receptor beta chains share one sample of origin, sequenced in a study of shared clonotypes between healthy human individuals. Cells designated naive CD8 were CD45RO-negative and were positively selected for CCR7, with terminally differentiated effector memory CD45RA+ cells excluded. Sequencing was performed with immunoSEQ multiplex PCR; in TCRdb, only in-frame clones are kept and a portion is missing. Of some 2.1 million clones listed, roughly 94% are singletons. What was sequenced was naive CD8+ T cells sorted from blood. The receptor source for this set is a man younger than 30 in good health.

The chain has TRBV14 and TRBJ2-7; D unclear. The CDR3 covers 12 residues. Germline loops: CDR1 SGHDN, CDR2 FVKESK. Deletions cut 1 base from V and 5 bases from J, with 6 bases between. CDR3 coding DNA: TGTGCCAGCAGCCAAGGTTCCCACGAGCAGTACTTC. Translation: CASSQGSHEQYF.

The chain combines TRBV30 with TRBJ1-4; possible D gene TRBD1, 5 bases. The germline CDR1 and CDR2 sequences are GTSNPN and SVGIG (reference sequence). The CDR3 has 14 amino acids. V was trimmed by 4 bases and J by 7 bases, leaving 16 bases between them. CDR3 bases: TGTGCCTGGACAAGCGGGGCTGCTCCTGAAAAACTGTTTTTT. It yields the protein CAWTSGAAPEKLFF.

A remark on this clone: Other DNA sequences in this specimen translate into the identical CDR3. The rearrangement uses TRBV7-6 and TRBJ1-1; 8 bases map to TRBD1. The CDR3 is 15 amino acids. Germline loops: CDR1 SGHVS, CDR2 FNYEAQ. V lost 0 bases to trimming and J lost 4 bases; unmatched junction nucleotides: 4. CDR3 in amino acids: CASSLAGQGGTEAFF. CDR3 DNA: TGTGCCAGCAGCTTAGCCGGACAGGGAGGCACTGAAGCTTTCTTT.

V gene TRBV7-9 combines with J gene TRBJ2-3; no clear D gene. Deletions cut 2 bases from V and 0 bases from J, with 15 bases between. The length of the CDR3 is 17 residues. Per the germline V gene, CDR1 is SEHNR and CDR2 is FQNEAQ (reference sequence). CDR3 DNA sequence: TGTGCCAGCAGCTTAAGGCCGTATGACACTAGCACAGATACGCAGTATTTT. The encoded protein is CASSLRPYDTSTDTQYF.

This clone appeared a single time. The identical CDR3 is also encoded by other nucleotide sequences in the sample. The V and J genes are TRBV19 and TRBJ2-7, with D hard to call. The V gene's germline CDR1 is LNHDA and CDR2 SQIVND (reference sequence). Trimming cost V 3 bases and J 0 bases, with 3 bases left between them. The CDR3 runs to 12 residues. CDR3 sequence (DNA): TGTGCCAGTAGTATCGACTCCTACGAGCAGTACTTC. This sequence encodes CASSIDSYEQYF.

Written as DNA, the CDR3 is TGTGCCAGCAGGCTAGGGACTAGCGGGCCGATCGTCCAAGAGACCCAGTACTTC. Its protein is CASRLGTSGPIVQETQYF. The rearrangement uses TRBV7-2 and TRBJ2-5, with 12 nucleotides matching TRBD2. The length of the CDR3 is 18 residues. The ends lost 6 bases at V and 1 base at J; junction bases unmatched: 12. CDR1 is SGHTA, CDR2 FQGNSA, per germline.

The genes are TRBV5-4 and TRBJ2-7, with D perhaps TRBD2 (7 bases). The germline V and J ends were trimmed by 2 bases and 2 bases, with 14 bases remaining between them. Germline CDR1 reads SGHNT; CDR2 reads YYREEE (reference sequence). The CDR3 spans 15 residues. The DNA of the CDR3 is TGTGCCAGCAGCTTCGCGGGGGCGGGACCCTACGAGCAGTACTTC. Translation: CASSFAGAGPYEQYF.

J is TRBJ2-7 and V is TRBV27; possible D gene TRBD2, 7 bases. CDR3 length: 16 residues. CDR1 and CDR2 (germline): MNHEY, SMNVEV (reference sequence). With 5 bases removed from V and 0 bases from J, the gap between germline ends came to 17 bases. CDR3 bases: TGTGCCAGCAGTACCCCGGGGAGGGGGGGCTCCTACGAGCAGTACTTC. Translating gives CASSTPGRGGSYEQYF.

The CDR3 bases are TGTGCCAGCAGGCTAGCGCTGATGGGGAATGAGCAGTTCTTC. It codes for CASRLALMGNEQFF. J is TRBJ2-1 and V is TRBV28; TRBD2 might be the D (6 bases). The CDR3 consists of 14 residues. Looked up from germline, CDR1 is MDHEN and CDR2 is SYDVKM. With 6 bases removed from V and 7 bases from J, the gap between germline ends came to 16 bases. Full variable domain (outside the CDR3, taken from reference TRBV28 and TRBJ2-1): DVKVTQSSRYLVKRTGEKVFLECVQDMDHENMFWYRQDPGLGLRLIYFSYDVKMKEKGDIPEGYSVSREKKERFSLILESASTNQTSMYLCASRLALMGNEQFFGPGTRLTVL.

The chain combines TRBV10-1 with TRBJ1-1; tentatively, D is TRBD1 (5 bases). This CDR3 has 14 residues. Germline assignment: CDR1 WNHNN and CDR2 SYGVQD (reference sequence). Deletions cut 5 bases from V and 1 base from J, with 11 bases between. As DNA, the CDR3 is TGCGCCAGCAGTACGACAGTCGGGAACACTGAAGCTTTCTTT. It translates to CASSTTVGNTEAFF.

The chain carries TRBV4-1 and TRBJ2-7; no clear D gene. This CDR3 has 14 residues. CDR1 and CDR2 from the germline V gene are MGHRA and YSYEKL. Trimming stripped 0 bases from V and 6 bases from J, with 12 bases between. CDR3 sequence (DNA): TGCGCCAGCAGCCAAGAGCTTGGTGGTGGCGAGCAGTACTTC. Amino acids: CASSQELGGGEQYF.

This sequence joins TRBV18 and TRBJ2-5, with 8 bases lining up with TRBD1. The junction had 11 bases not matched to a gene; V was cut back by 0 bases and J by 5 bases. Per germline, CDR1 KGHSH and CDR2 LQKENI. There are 17 residues in the CDR3. The CDR3 loop reads CASSPPVDRELTETQYF. DNA of the CDR3: TGTGCCAGCTCACCACCGGTGGACAGGGAGTTGACGGAGACCCAGTACTTC.

The chain employs TRBV30 and TRBJ1-1; D is uncertain. The CDR3 sequence is 13 residues long. The germline V gene encodes CDR1 GTSNPN and CDR2 SVGIG (reference sequence). The germline V and J ends were trimmed by 2 bases and 5 bases, with 12 bases remaining between them. CDR3 residues: CAWSPSGSTEAFF. CDR3 nucleotide sequence: TGTGCCTGGAGTCCCAGCGGGTCAACTGAAGCTTTCTTT.

This clone was observed once. The V call is TRBV5-4, the J call TRBJ2-5, with D tentatively TRBD1 (6 bases). V lost 4 bases, J lost 4 bases, and 14 bases lay in between. The CDR3 consists of 14 residues. CDR1 and CDR2 (germline): SGHNT, YYREEE (reference sequence). This CDR3 reads CASSVQGWGETQYF. As DNA, the CDR3 is TGTGCCAGCAGCGTACAGGGTTGGGGAGAGACCCAGTACTTC.

The chain links TRBV7-8 to TRBJ2-7; 8 nucleotides match TRBD2. Germline CDR1 is SGHVS and CDR2 is FQNEAQ. The CDR3 has 15 amino acids. J lost 3 bases, V lost 2 bases, and 6 bases had no gene match. The CDR3 protein is CASSLRAGGLYEQYF. CDR3 DNA: TGTGCCAGCAGCTTAAGGGCGGGGGGTCTCTACGAGCAGTACTTC.

The V and J genes are TRBV7-8 and TRBJ2-1; maybe TRBD2 (6 bases). The ends were cut back, 7 bases at V and 0 bases at J, with 22 bases in the middle. The germline V gene has CDR1 SGHVS and CDR2 FQNEAQ. The CDR3 has 18 residues. CDR3 coding DNA: TGTGCCAGCAACTTTCTCACTCCGGGACTTGCCTCCTACAATGAGCAGTTCTTC. Its protein product is CASNFLTPGLASYNEQFF.

DNA of the CDR3: TGTGCCAGCAGCTTGGAAACAGGGTTTCCTGAAGCTTTCTTT. As protein: CASSLETGFPEAFF. The rearrangement joins TRBV5-6 to TRBJ1-1; possibly TRBD1 for D (6 bases). V gave up 0 bases and J gave up 6 bases, with 12 bases separating them. Germline V gives CDR1 SGHDT, CDR2 YYEEEE. This CDR3 is 14 amino acids long.

The chain carries TRBV9 and TRBJ2-6; TRBD2 is a possible D gene (7 bases). The germline V gene encodes CDR1 SGDLS and CDR2 YYNGEE. The CDR3 length is 16 residues. Deletions cut 0 bases from V and 2 bases from J, with 9 bases between. The CDR3 nucleotides are TGTGCCAGCAGCGTAGGGCGGGGGCCTGGGGCCAACGTCCTGACTTTC. Translating gives CASSVGRGPGANVLTF.

As regards this clone: Additional DNA sequences in this sample encode the identical CDR3. V is TRBV5-1 and J is TRBJ1-2; the match to TRBD1 covers 7 bases. The trim removed 5 bases at V and 5 bases at J, leaving 3 bases unmatched. CDR3 length equals 12 residues. Germline V CDR1 and CDR2: SGHRS, YFSETQ. The CDR3 bases are TGCGCCAGCAGTTTACAGGGGTATGGCTACACCTTC. It is translated as CASSLQGYGYTF.

In the case of this clone: The same CDR3 arises from other DNA sequences in this sample as well. The CDR3 sequence is CATSTVNTEAFF. CDR3 bases: TGTGCCACCAGCACCGTGAACACTGAAGCTTTCTTT. The V call is TRBV15, the J call TRBJ1-1, with no clear D. CDR1 and CDR2 (germline): LNHNV, YYDKDF (reference sequence). The V gene lost 4 bases and the J gene lost 0 bases, with 3 bases spanning the gap. The CDR3 has 12 amino acids. The whole variable domain, filled in from reference TRBV15 and TRBJ1-1, reads DAMVIQNPRYQVTQFGKPVTLSCSQTLNHNVMYWYQQKSSQAPKLLFHYYDKDFNNEADTPDNFQSRRPNTSFCFLDIRSPGLGDTAMYLCATSTVNTEAFFGQGTRLTVV.